These 8 T cell receptor beta chains came from one sample sequenced in a study of blood T cell repertoires in COVID-19. Repertoires were generated with immunoSEQ multiplex PCR, while TCRdb's copy carries only in-frame clones and drops some. Among over 70,000 clones listed, about 80% were seen once. The sequenced sample was peripheral blood. These receptors were collected from a man in his sixties or seventies who had recovered from COVID-19.

This clone was observed a few times. The chain is built from TRBV27 and TRBJ2-3; perhaps TRBD1 as D (5 bases). Germline V CDR1 and CDR2: MNHEY, SMNVEV (reference sequence). The CDR3 sequence is 14 residues long. V was cut by 5 bases and J by 10 bases, with 19 bases left in between. CDR3 DNA: TGTGCCAGCAGTCCTACCAGGGCTCCCCAGGCGCAGTATTTT. It yields the protein CASSPTRAPQAQYF.

The chain recombines TRBV7-2 with TRBJ2-5; 9 nucleotides line up with TRBD2. CDR3 size: 17 residues. Germline CDR1 SGHTA, CDR2 FQGNSA. V was pared by 1 base and J by 5 bases, with 11 bases of the junction left unmatched. CDR3 coding DNA: TGTGCCAGCAGCTTAGTTGGGGCGGGGGGGCCCGCGGAGACCCAGTACTTC. This encodes CASSLVGAGGPAETQYF.

Comment on this clone: The same CDR3 arises from other DNA sequences in this sample as well. The chain uses TRBV5-1 and TRBJ2-7; D might be TRBD1 (6 bases). The CDR3 extends over 12 amino acids. V dropped 5 bases and J dropped 4 bases, with 10 bases sitting between them. CDR1 is SGHRS and CDR2 is YFSETQ in the germline V gene. The CDR3 DNA sequence: TGCGCCAGCAGTTCTCAGGGGTACGAGCAGTACTTC. This encodes CASSSQGYEQYF.

This rearrangement joins TRBV11-2 to TRBJ2-1, with TRBD2 matching 7 bases. Germline V gene sequence: CDR1 SGHAT, CDR2 FQNNGV. The V and J ends lost 5 bases and 2 bases, in that order; junction bases with no gene match: 6. The CDR3 sequence is 15 residues long. In nucleotides, the CDR3 is TGTGCCAGCAGCCTCCGGGACTATCCCTACAATGAGCAGTTCTTC. Its protein product is CASSLRDYPYNEQFF.

This chain connects TRBV30 to TRBJ1-5; no firm D call. The CDR3 has 13 residues. V dropped 0 bases and J dropped 6 bases, with 9 bases sitting between them. Germline CDR1 is GTSNPN and CDR2 is SVGIG (reference sequence). CDR3 sequence: CAWSVSESQPQHF. The DNA of the CDR3 is TGTGCCTGGAGTGTTTCTGAGAGTCAGCCCCAGCATTTT.

The chain couples TRBV3-1 (or the pseudogene TRBV3-2) to TRBJ2-7; TRBD1 aligns across 9 bases. The length of the CDR3 is 17 residues. V shed 4 bases, J shed 2 bases, and the junction held 12 bases outside the gene matches. CDR1 and CDR2 (germline): LGHDT, YNNKEL (reference sequence). CDR3 coding DNA: TGTGCCAGCAGCCTTCTCCGGACAGGGGCGACTCCCTACGAGCAGTACTTC. Protein: CASSLLRTGATPYEQYF.

V usage is TRBV11-3 and J usage is TRBJ2-1, with D maybe TRBD2 (6 bases). Trimming removed 2 bases from V and 2 bases from J, with 10 bases in between. The V gene's germline CDR1 is SGHNT and CDR2 YENEEA. The CDR3 is made up of 15 amino acids. CDR3 in DNA: TGTGCCAGCAGCTTACTCGGGGGAACCTACAATGAGCAGTTCTTC. The encoded protein is CASSLLGGTYNEQFF.

The V and J genes are TRBV6-5 and TRBJ1-2; TRBD1 matches at 7 bases. Germline values: CDR1 MNHEY, CDR2 SVGAGI. The CDR3 consists of 15 residues. V dropped 6 bases and J dropped 0; count of bases not matched to a gene: 7. The CDR3 region is CASRTYRGSNYGYTF. In nucleotides, the CDR3 is TGTGCCAGCAGGACATACAGGGGATCTAACTATGGCTACACCTTC.